Each of the 2 T cell receptor beta chains below was sequenced from the same sample in a study of CD8+CD57+ T cells in acquired aplastic anemia. Profiles of TCR beta VDJ and CDR3 were generated from a genomic DNA template. Each CDR3 protein gets one entry after TCRdb re-called the reads with MiXCR. The profile shows about 150,000 distinct CDR3 sequences, around 48% of them singletons. Sequencing was done on patients that had shown CD8+CD57+ cell expansion by flow cytometry. Input material: sorted CD4+, CD8+, or CD8+CD57+ T cells (not recorded which) from PBMCs. These receptors came from a human donor with aplastic anemia.

This chain links TRBV5-1 with TRBJ2-7; 9 nucleotides match TRBD1. This CDR3 comprises 15 residues. Germline V CDR1 and CDR2: SGHRS, YFSETQ. V dropped 5 bases and J dropped 1; count of bases not matched to a gene: 7. In nucleotides, the CDR3 is TGCGCCAGCAGAGTATCGGACAGGGGATCCTACGAGCAGTACTTC. It yields the protein CASRVSDRGSYEQYF.

The V call is TRBV5-1, the J call TRBJ1-1; the D gene is possibly TRBD1 (5 bases). V was shortened by 1 base and J by 2 bases, with 9 bases between the two germline ends. CDR3 length: 14 residues. Germline V gives CDR1 SGHRS, CDR2 YFSETQ. Written as DNA, the CDR3 is TGCGCCAGCAGCTTGCGGGGGGATAACACTGAAGCTTTCTTT. Its translation is CASSLRGDNTEAFF.